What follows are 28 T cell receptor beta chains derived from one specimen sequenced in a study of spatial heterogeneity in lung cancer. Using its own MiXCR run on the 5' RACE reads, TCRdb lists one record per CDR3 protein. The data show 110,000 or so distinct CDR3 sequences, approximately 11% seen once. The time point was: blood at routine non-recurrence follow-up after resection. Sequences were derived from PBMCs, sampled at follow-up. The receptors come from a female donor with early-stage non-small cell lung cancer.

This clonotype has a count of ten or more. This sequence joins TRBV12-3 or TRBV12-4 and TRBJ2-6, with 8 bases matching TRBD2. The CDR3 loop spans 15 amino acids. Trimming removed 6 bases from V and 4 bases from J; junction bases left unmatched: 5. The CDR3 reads CASSRLARGANVLTF. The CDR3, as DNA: TGTGCCAGCAGCCGACTAGCGAGGGGGGCCAACGTCCTGACTTTC.

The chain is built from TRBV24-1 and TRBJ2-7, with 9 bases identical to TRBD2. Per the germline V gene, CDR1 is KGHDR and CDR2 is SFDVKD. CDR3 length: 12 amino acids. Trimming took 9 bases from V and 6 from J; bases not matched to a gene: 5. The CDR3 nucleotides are TGTGCCACCGAGGGTAGCGGGAGCGAGCAGTACTTC. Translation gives CATEGSGSEQYF.

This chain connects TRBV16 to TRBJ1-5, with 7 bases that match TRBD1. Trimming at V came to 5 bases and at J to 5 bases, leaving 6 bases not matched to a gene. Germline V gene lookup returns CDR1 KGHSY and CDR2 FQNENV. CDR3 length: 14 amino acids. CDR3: CASSRDRADQPQHF. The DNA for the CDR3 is TGTGCCAGCAGCAGAGACAGGGCAGATCAGCCCCAGCATTTT.

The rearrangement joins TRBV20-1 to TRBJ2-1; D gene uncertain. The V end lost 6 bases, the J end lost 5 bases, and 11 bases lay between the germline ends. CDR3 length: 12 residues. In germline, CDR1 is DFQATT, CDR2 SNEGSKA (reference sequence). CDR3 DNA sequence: TGCAGTGCCAGGATGCAGCACAATGAGCAGTTCTTC. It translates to CSARMQHNEQFF.

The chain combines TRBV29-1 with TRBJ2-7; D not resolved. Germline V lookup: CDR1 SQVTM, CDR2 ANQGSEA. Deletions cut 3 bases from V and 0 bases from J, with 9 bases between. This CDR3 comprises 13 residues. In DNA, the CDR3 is TGCAGCGTTGAGCTTCCGAGCTCCTACGAGCAGTACTTC. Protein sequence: CSVELPSSYEQYF.

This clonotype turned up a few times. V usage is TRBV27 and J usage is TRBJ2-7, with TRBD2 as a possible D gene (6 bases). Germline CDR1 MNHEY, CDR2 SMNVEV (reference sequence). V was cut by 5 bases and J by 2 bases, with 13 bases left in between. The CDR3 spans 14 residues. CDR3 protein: CASSPGLTTYEQYF. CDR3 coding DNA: TGTGCCAGCAGTCCCGGACTAACTACCTACGAGCAGTACTTC.

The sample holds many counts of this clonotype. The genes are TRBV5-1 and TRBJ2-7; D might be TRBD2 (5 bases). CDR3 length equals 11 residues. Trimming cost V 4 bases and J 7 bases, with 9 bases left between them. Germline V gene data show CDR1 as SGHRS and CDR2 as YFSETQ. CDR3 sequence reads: CASSRGEEQYF. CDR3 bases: TGCGCCAGCAGCCGTGGGGAGGAGCAGTACTTC.

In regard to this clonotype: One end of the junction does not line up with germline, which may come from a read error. CDR3 residues: CASSQQGYSEQFF. DNA for the CDR3: TGTGCCAGCAGCCAACAAGGGTACAGTGAGCAGTTCTTC. This chain links TRBV3-1 with TRBJ2-1; no firm D call. In germline, CDR1 is LGHDT, CDR2 YNNKEL (reference sequence). CDR3 length: 13 amino acids.

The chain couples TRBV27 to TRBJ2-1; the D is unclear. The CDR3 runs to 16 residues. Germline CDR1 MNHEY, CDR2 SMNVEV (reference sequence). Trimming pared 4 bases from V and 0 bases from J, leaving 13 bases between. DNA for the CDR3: TGTGCCAGCAGTTCCGTACTACTGAGCTCCTACAATGAGCAGTTCTTC. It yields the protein CASSSVLLSSYNEQFF.

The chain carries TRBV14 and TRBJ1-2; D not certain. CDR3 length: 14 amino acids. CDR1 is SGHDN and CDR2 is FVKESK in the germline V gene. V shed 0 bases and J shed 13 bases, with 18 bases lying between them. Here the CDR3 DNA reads TGTGCCAGCAGCCAAGATTTGAGAGGGCCCCAAACCACCTTC. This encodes CASSQDLRGPQTTF.

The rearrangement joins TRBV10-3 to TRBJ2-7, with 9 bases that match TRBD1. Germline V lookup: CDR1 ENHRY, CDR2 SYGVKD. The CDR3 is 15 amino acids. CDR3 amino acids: CAISDPNRDRAEPYV. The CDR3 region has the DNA TGTGCCATCAGTGACCCGAACCGGGACAGGGCCGAGCCGTACGTC.

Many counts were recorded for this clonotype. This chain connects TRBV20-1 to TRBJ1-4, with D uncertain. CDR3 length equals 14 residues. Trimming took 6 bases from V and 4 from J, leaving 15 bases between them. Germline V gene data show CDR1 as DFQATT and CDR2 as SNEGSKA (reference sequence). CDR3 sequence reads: CSAINRAGNEKLFF. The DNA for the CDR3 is TGCAGTGCAATTAACCGGGCTGGTAATGAAAAACTGTTTTTT.

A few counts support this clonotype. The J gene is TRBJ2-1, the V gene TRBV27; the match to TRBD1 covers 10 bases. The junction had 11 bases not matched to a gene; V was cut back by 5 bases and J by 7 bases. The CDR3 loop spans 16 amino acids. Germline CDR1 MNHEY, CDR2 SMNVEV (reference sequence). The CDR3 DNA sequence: TGTGCCAGCAGTGCCTTTAGGACAGGGGGTTCAAATGAGCAGTTCTTC. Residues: CASSAFRTGGSNEQFF.

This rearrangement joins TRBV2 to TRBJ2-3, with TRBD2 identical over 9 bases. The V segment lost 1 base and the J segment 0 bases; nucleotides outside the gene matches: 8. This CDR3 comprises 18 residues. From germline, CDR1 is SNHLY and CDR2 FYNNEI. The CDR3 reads CASSEVEIAGVSTDTQYF. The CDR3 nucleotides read TGTGCCAGCAGTGAAGTGGAGATAGCGGGAGTAAGCACAGATACGCAGTATTTT. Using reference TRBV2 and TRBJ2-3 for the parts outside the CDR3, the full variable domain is EPEVTQTPSHQVTQMGQEVILRCVPISNHLYFYWYRQILGQKVEFLVSFYNNEISEKSEIFDDQFSVERPDGSNFTLKIRSTKLEDSAMYFCASSEVEIAGVSTDTQYFGPGTRLTVL.

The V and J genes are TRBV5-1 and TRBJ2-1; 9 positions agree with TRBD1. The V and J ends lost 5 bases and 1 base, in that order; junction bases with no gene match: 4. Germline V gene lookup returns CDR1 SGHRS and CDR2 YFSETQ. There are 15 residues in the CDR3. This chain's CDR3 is CASSKTGGSYNEQFF. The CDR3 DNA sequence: TGCGCCAGCAGTAAGACAGGGGGTTCCTACAATGAGCAGTTCTTC. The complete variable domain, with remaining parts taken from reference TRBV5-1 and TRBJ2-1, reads KAGVTQTPRYLIKTRGQQVTLSCSPISGHRSVSWYQQTPGQGLQFLFEYFSETQRNKGNFPGRFSGRQFSNSRSEMNVSTLELGDSALYLCASSKTGGSYNEQFFGPGTRLTVL.

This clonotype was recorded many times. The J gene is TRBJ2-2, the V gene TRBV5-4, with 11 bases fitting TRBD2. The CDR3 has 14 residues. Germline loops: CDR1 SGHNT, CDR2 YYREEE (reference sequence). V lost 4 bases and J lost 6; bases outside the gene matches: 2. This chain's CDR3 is CASSLGLAAGELFF. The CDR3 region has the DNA TGTGCCAGCAGCCTGGGACTAGCGGCCGGGGAGCTGTTTTTT.

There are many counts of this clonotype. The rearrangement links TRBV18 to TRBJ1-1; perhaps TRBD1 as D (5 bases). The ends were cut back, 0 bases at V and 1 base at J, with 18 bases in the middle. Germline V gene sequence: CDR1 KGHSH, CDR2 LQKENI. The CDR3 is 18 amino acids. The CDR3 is CASSPPLVGAAKNTEAFF. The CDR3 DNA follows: TGTGCCAGCTCACCACCACTTGTAGGGGCCGCGAAGAACACTGAAGCTTTCTTT.

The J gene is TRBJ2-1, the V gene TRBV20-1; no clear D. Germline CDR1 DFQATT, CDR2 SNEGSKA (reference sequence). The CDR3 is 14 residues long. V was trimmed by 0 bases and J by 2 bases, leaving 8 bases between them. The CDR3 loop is CSAREGNPYNEQFF. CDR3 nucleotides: TGCAGTGCTAGAGAAGGGAACCCCTACAATGAGCAGTTCTTC.

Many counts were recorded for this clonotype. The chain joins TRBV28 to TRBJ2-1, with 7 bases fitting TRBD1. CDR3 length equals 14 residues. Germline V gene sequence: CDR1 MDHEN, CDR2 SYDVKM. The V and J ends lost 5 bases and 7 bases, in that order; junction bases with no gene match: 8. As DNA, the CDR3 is TGTGCCAGCAGTAAAAGACAGGGCCTGAATGAGCAGTTCTTC. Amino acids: CASSKRQGLNEQFF.

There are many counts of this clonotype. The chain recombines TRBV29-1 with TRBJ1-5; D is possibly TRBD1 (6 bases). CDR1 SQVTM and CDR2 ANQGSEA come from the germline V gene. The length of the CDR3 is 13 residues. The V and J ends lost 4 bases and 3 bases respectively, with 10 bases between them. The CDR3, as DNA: TGCAGCGTTGTAAACAGGGACAATCAGCCCCAGCATTTT. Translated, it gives CSVVNRDNQPQHF.

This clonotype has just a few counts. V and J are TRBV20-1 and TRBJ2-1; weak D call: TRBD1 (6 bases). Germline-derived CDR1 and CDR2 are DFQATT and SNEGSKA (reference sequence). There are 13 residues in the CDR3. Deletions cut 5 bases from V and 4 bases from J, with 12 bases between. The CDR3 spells CSAETGTYNEQFF. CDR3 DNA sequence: TGCAGTGCTGAGACAGGTACTTACAATGAGCAGTTCTTC.

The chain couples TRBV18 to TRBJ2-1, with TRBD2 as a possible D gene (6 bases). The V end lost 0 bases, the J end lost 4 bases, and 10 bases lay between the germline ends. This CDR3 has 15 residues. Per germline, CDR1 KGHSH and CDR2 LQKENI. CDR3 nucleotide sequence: TGTGCCAGCTCACCACCGGGCGGGATTTACAATGAGCAGTTCTTC. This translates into CASSPPGGIYNEQFF.

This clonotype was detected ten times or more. For the CDR3, the DNA is TGTGCCAGCAGTTTCTTACGGAACCAAGCTTTCTTT. Translated: CASSFLRNQAFF. This rearrangement joins TRBV6-2 or TRBV6-3 to TRBJ1-1; no reliable D call. Trimming took off 4 bases at V and 9 bases at J, with 12 bases between the two ends. The CDR3 length is 12 residues. The germline gives CDR1 MNHEY, CDR2 SVGEGT.

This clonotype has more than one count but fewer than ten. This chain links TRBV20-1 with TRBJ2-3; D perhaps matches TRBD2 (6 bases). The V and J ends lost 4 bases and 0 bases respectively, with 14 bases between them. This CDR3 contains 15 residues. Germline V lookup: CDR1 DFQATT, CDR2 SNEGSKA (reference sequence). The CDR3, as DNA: TGCAGTGCTAAAACGGGACTTATAAGCACAGATACGCAGTATTTT. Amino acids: CSAKTGLISTDTQYF.

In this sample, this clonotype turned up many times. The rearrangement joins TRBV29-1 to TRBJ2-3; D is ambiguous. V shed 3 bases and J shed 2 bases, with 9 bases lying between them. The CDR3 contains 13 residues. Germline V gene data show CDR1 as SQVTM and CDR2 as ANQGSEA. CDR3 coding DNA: TGCAGCGTTGAGCTGGGGAACACAGATACGCAGTATTTT. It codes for CSVELGNTDTQYF.

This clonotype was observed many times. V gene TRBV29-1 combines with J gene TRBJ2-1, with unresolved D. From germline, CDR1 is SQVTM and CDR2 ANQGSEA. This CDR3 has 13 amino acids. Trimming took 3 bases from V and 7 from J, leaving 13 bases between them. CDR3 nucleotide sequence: TGCAGCGTTGATAGGGATATCGGGAATGAGCAGTTCTTC. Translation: CSVDRDIGNEQFF.

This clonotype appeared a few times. In DNA, the CDR3 is TGTGCCAGCAGTCCGCAGGGGGCGCTTACCGGAAACACCATATATTTT. This sequence encodes CASSPQGALTGNTIYF. The chain has TRBV27 and TRBJ1-3; 8 bases match TRBD1. This CDR3 is built from 16 residues. Trimming cost V 5 bases and J 4 bases; bases outside gene matches: 10. Germline assignment: CDR1 MNHEY and CDR2 SMNVEV (reference sequence).

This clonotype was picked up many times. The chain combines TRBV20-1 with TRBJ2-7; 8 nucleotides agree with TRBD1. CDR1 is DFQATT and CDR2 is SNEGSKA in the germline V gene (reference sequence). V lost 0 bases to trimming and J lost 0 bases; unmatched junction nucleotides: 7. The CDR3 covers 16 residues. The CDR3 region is CSARDVTGVHSYEQYF. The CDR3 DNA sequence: TGCAGTGCTAGAGACGTGACAGGGGTTCACTCCTACGAGCAGTACTTC.